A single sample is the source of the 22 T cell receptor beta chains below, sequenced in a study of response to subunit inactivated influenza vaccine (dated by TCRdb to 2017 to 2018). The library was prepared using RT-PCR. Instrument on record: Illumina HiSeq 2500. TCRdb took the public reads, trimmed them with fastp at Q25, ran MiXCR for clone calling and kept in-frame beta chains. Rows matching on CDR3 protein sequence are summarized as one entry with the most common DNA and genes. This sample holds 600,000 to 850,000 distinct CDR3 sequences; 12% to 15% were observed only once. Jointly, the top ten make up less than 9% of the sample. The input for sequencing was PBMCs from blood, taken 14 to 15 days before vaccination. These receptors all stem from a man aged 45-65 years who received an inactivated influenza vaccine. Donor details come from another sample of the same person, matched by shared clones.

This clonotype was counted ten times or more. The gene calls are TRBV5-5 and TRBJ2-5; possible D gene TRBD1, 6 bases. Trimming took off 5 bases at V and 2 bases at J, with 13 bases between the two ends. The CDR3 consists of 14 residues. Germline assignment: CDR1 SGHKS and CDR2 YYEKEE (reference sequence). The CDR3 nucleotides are TGTGCCAGCAGTCTTAAGGGGGTTCAAGAGACCCAGTACTTC. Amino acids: CASSLKGVQETQYF.

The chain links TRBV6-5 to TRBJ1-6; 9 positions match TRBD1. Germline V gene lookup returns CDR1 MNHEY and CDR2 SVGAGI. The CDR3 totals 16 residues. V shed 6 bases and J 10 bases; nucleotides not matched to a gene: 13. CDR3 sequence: CASSPTLGTGHSPLHF. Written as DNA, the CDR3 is TGTGCCAGCAGCCCCACATTAGGGACAGGGCACTCACCCCTCCACTTT.

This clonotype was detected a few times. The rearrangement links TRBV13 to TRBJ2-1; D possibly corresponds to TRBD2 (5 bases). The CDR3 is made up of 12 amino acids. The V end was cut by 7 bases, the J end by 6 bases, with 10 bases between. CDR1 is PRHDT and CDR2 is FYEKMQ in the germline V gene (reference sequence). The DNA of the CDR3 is TGTGCCAGCACCAGTGGACTCAATGAGCAGTTCTTC. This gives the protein CASTSGLNEQFF.

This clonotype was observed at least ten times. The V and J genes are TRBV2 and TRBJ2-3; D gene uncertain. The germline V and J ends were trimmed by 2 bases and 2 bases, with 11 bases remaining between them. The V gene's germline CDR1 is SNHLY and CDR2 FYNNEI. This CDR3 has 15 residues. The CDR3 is CASSELGSFTDTQYF. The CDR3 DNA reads TGTGCCAGCAGTGAATTGGGTTCCTTCACAGATACGCAGTATTTT.

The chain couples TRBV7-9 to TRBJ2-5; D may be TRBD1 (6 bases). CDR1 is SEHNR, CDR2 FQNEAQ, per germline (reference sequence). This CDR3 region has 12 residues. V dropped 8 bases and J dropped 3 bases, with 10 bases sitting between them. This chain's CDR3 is CASVRTEETQYF. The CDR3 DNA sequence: TGTGCCAGCGTCCGGACAGAAGAGACCCAGTACTTC.

For the CDR3, the DNA is TGCAGTGCTAGAGCGGGACTAACCTACAATGAGCAGTTCTTC. Translation gives CSARAGLTYNEQFF. The rearrangement joins TRBV20-1 to TRBJ2-1, with 7 bases fitting TRBD2. The CDR3 has 14 amino acids. Per the germline V gene, CDR1 is DFQATT and CDR2 is SNEGSKA (reference sequence). V was pared by 1 base and J by 2 bases, with 2 bases of the junction left unmatched.

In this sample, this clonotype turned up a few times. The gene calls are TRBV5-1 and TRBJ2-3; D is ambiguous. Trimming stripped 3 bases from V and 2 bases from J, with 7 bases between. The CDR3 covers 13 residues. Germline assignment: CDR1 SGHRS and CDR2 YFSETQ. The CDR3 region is CASSSKTTDTQYF. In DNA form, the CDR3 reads TGCGCCAGCAGCTCCAAAACCACAGATACGCAGTATTTT.

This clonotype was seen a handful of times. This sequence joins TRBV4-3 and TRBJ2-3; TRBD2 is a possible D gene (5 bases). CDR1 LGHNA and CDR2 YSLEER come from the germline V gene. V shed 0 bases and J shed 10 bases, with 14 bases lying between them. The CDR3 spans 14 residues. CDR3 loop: CASSQEAAGWAQYF. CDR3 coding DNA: TGCGCCAGCAGCCAAGAAGCGGCAGGATGGGCGCAGTATTTT.

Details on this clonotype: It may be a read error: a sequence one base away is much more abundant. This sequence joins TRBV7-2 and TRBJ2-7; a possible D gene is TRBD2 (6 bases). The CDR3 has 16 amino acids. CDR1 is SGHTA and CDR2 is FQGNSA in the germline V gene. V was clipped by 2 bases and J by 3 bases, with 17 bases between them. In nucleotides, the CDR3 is TGTGCCAGCAGCTTAAGATCGGCGACTAGTAGCTACGAGCAGTACTTC. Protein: CASSLRSATSSYEQYF. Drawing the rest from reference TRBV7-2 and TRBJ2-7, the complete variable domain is GAGVSQSPSNKVTEKGKDVELRCDPISGHTALYWYRQSLGQGLEFLIYFQGNSAPDKSGLPSDRFSAERTGGSVSTLTIQRTQQEDSAVYLCASSLRSATSSYEQYFGPGTRLTVT.

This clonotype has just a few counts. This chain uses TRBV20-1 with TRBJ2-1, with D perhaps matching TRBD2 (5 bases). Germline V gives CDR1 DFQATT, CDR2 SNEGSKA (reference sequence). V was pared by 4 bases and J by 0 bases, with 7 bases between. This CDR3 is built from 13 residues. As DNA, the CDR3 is TGCAGTGCTACTCGGGACTCCTACAATGAGCAGTTCTTC. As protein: CSATRDSYNEQFF.

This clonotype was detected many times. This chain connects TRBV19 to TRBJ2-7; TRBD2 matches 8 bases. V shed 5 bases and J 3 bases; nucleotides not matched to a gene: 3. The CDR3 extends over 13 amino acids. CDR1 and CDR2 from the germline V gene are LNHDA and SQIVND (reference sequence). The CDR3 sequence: CASSPGLVYEQYF. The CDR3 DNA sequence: TGTGCCAGTAGTCCGGGACTAGTCTACGAGCAGTACTTC. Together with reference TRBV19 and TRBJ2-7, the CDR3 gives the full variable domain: DGGITQSPKYLFRKEGQNVTLSCEQNLNHDAMYWYRQDPGQGLRLIYYSQIVNDFQKGDIAEGYSVSREKKESFPLTVTSAQKNPTAFYLCASSPGLVYEQYFGPGTRLTVT.

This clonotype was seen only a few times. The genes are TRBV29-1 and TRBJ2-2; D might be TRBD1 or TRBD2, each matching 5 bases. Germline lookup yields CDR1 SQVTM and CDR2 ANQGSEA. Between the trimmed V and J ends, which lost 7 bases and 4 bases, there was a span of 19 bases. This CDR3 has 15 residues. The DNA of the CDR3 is TGCAGCGCGAGGGGTTCATCCGCGGGCACCGGGGAGCTGTTTTTT. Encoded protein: CSARGSSAGTGELFF.

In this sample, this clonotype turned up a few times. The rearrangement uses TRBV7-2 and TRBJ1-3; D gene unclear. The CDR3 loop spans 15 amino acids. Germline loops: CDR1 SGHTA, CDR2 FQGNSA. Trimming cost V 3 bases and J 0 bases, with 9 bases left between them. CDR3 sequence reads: CASSLSWSSGNTIYF. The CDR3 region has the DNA TGTGCCAGCAGCTTGAGCTGGAGCTCTGGAAACACCATATATTTT.

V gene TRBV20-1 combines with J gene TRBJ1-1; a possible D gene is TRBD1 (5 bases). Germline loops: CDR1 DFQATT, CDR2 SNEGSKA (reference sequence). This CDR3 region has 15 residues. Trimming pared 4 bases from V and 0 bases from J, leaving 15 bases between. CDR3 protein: CSAKSPGRMNTEAFF. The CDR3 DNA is TGCAGTGCTAAATCCCCGGGACGAATGAACACTGAAGCTTTCTTT.

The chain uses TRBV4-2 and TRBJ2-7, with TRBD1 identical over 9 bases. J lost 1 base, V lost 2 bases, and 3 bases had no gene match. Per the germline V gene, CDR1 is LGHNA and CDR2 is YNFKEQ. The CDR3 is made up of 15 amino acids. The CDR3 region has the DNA TGTGCCAGCAGCCAACCGGGACAGGGTTCCTACGAGCAGTACTTC. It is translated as CASSQPGQGSYEQYF.

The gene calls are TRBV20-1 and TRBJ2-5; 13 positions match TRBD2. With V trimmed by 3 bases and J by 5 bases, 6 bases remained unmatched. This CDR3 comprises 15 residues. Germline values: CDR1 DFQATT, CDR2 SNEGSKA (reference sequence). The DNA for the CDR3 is TGCAGTGCTAGCCAAACTAGCGGGGGGGTGGAGACCCAGTACTTC. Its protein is CSASQTSGGVETQYF.

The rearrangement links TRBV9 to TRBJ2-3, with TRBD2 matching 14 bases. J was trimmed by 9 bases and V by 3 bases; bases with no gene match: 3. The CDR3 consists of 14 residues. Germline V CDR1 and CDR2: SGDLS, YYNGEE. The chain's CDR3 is CASSETSGGATQYF. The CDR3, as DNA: TGTGCCAGCAGCGAGACTAGCGGGGGGGCCACGCAGTATTTT.

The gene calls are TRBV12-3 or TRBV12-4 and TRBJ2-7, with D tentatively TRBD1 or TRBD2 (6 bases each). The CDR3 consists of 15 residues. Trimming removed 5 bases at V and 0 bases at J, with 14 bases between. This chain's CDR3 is CASSVGGQISYEQYF. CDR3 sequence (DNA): TGTGCCAGCAGTGTCGGGGGACAAATCTCCTACGAGCAGTACTTC.

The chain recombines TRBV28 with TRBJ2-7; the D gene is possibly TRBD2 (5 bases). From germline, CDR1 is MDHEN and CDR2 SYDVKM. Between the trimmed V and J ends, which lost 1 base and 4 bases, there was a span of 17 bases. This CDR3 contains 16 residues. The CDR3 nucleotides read TGTGCCAGCAGTTTATTGCCACTAGAACTCGGGTACGAGCAGTACTTC. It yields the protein CASSLLPLELGYEQYF.

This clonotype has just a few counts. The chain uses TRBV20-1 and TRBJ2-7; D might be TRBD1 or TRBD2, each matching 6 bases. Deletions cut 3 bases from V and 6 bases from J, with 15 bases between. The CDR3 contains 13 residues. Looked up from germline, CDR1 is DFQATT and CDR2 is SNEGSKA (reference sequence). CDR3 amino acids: CSARAGQRFEQYF. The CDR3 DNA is TGCAGTGCTAGGGCGGGACAACGGTTCGAGCAGTACTTC.

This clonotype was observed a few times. Here the CDR3 DNA reads TGCGCCAGCAGCCTCCAAAAAATGAACACTGAAGCTTTCTTT. It is translated as CASSLQKMNTEAFF. This rearrangement joins TRBV4-1 to TRBJ1-1; D is undetermined. Trimming left V 4 bases short and J 0 bases short, with 9 bases between. Germline V gene lookup returns CDR1 MGHRA and CDR2 YSYEKL. The length of the CDR3 is 14 residues.

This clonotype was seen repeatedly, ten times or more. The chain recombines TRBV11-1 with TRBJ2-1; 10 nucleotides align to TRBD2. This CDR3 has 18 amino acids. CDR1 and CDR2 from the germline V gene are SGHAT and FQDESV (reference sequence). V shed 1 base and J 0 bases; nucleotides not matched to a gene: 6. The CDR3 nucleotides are TGTGCCAGCAGCTTAGATTCACTAGCGGGGAGCTCCTACAATGAGCAGTTCTTC. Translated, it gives CASSLDSLAGSSYNEQFF.